Listed below are T cell receptor beta chains from one sample, sequenced in a study of OX40 agonist ivuxolimab in advanced cancers. The protocol was immunoSEQ multiplex PCR, while the TCRdb copy is restricted to in-frame clones and leaves out a portion. The table records just under 95,000 clones, around nine tenths of them present only once. The sample here was CD4+ or CD8+ T cells sorted from blood, taken in a trial of the OX40 agonist ivuxolimab. These TCRs come from an adult with an advanced solid tumor such as melanoma, head and neck, liver or kidney cancer. CDR3s include the opening cysteine and the closing phenylalanine or tryptophan. The order of the fields is D gene, clone size, V gene, J gene, CDR3 protein, CDR3 DNA. D genes are given only for firm matches. Only part of the rows carry a size: once, few, many, or a class if the clone is expanded.

d_gene: TRBD1
abundance: NA
v_gene: TRBV7-9
j_gene: TRBJ2-1
CDR3aa: CASSLTRGSSYNEQFF
CDR3nt: TGTGCCAGCAGCCTTACCAGGGGGAGCTCCTACAATGAGCAGTTCTTC

d_gene: TRBD1
abundance: NA
v_gene: TRBV6-1
j_gene: TRBJ1-1
CDR3aa: CASKTGLGTEAFF
CDR3nt: TGTGCCAGCAAGACAGGGCTCGGCACTGAAGCTTTCTTT

d_gene: NA
abundance: NA
v_gene: TRBV4-1
j_gene: TRBJ2-7
CDR3aa: CASSQEEGGEQYF
CDR3nt: TGCGCCAGCAGCCAAGAGGAGGGAGGAGAGCAGTACTTC

d_gene: NA
abundance: NA
v_gene: TRBV15
j_gene: TRBJ1-4
CDR3aa: CATSRGGRTNEKLFF
CDR3nt: TGTGCCACCAGCAGAGGGGGTAGGACTAATGAAAAACTGTTTTTT

d_gene: TRBD1
abundance: NA
v_gene: TRBV29-1
j_gene: TRBJ2-7
CDR3aa: CSVGTGGLAGEQYF
CDR3nt: TGCAGCGTCGGGACAGGGGGCCTAGCTGGGGAGCAGTACTTC

d_gene: NA
abundance: NA
v_gene: TRBV18
j_gene: TRBJ2-1
CDR3aa: CASSPPSANEQFF
CDR3nt: TGTGCCAGCTCACCACCCTCCGCTAATGAGCAGTTCTTC

d_gene: NA
abundance: NA
v_gene: TRBV10-3
j_gene: TRBJ2-1
CDR3aa: CAISERAGLSLEQFF
CDR3nt: TGTGCCATCAGTGAGAGGGCAGGGTTGTCCTTGGAGCAGTTCTTC

d_gene: TRBD2
abundance: NA
v_gene: TRBV29-1
j_gene: TRBJ2-1
CDR3aa: CSVEIAGRHNEQFF
CDR3nt: TGCAGCGTTGAGATAGCGGGGAGACACAATGAGCAGTTCTTC

d_gene: NA
abundance: NA
v_gene: TRBV30
j_gene: TRBJ1-5
CDR3aa: CAWSVEGQPQHF
CDR3nt: TGTGCCTGGAGTGTTGAGGGTCAGCCCCAGCATTTT

d_gene: TRBD1
abundance: NA
v_gene: TRBV12-5
j_gene: TRBJ2-3
CDR3aa: CASGTGNTDTQYF
CDR3nt: TGTGCTAGTGGGACAGGGAACACAGATACGCAGTATTTT

d_gene: NA
abundance: NA
v_gene: TRBV14
j_gene: TRBJ1-1
CDR3aa: CASSQVAIKNTEAFF
CDR3nt: TGTGCCAGCAGCCAAGTCGCGATCAAGAACACTGAAGCTTTCTTT

d_gene: TRBD1
abundance: NA
v_gene: TRBV7-9
j_gene: TRBJ1-4
CDR3aa: CASSRGTGLGEKLFF
CDR3nt: TGTGCCAGCAGCCGAGGGACAGGGTTAGGGGAAAAACTGTTTTTT

d_gene: NA
abundance: NA
v_gene: TRBV5-4
j_gene: TRBJ2-3
CDR3aa: CASSQGGKAGDTQYF
CDR3nt: TGTGCCAGCAGCCAGGGGGGGAAGGCGGGAGATACGCAGTATTTT

d_gene: TRBD1
abundance: once
v_gene: TRBV19
j_gene: TRBJ2-7
CDR3aa: CASTSDRYEQYF
CDR3nt: TGTGCCAGTACCTCGGACAGGTACGAGCAGTACTTC

d_gene: NA
abundance: NA
v_gene: TRBV10-1
j_gene: TRBJ1-1
CDR3aa: CASSERSGQFPVAFF
CDR3nt: TGCGCCAGCAGTGAGAGGTCCGGACAGTTTCCCGTAGCTTTCTTT

d_gene: NA
abundance: NA
v_gene: TRBV6-1
j_gene: TRBJ1-6
CDR3aa: CASRGRDSYNSPLHF
CDR3nt: TGTGCCAGCAGGGGACGGGACTCTTATAATTCACCCCTCCACTTT

d_gene: TRBD2
abundance: NA
v_gene: TRBV5-1
j_gene: TRBJ2-5
CDR3aa: CASSPSGGQETQYF
CDR3nt: TGCGCCAGCAGCCCGAGCGGGGGACAAGAGACCCAGTACTTC

d_gene: NA
abundance: NA
v_gene: TRBV28
j_gene: TRBJ2-7
CDR3aa: CASKRAGSYEQYF
CDR3nt: TGTGCCAGCAAAAGGGCGGGATCCTACGAGCAGTACTTC

d_gene: NA
abundance: NA
v_gene: TRBV6-1
j_gene: TRBJ1-1
CDR3aa: CASSEQGTEAFF
CDR3nt: TGTGCCAGCAGTGAGCAAGGCACTGAAGCTTTCTTT

d_gene: TRBD2
abundance: NA
v_gene: TRBV19
j_gene: TRBJ2-1
CDR3aa: CATSGVAGGSNEQFF
CDR3nt: TGTGCCACTTCAGGAGTAGCGGGGGGGAGTAATGAGCAGTTCTTC

d_gene: TRBD1
abundance: NA
v_gene: TRBV6-4
j_gene: TRBJ1-4
CDR3aa: CASSDFRGLDEKLFF
CDR3nt: TGTGCCAGCAGTGACTTCAGGGGGTTGGATGAAAAACTGTTTTTT

d_gene: NA
abundance: NA
v_gene: TRBV5-4
j_gene: TRBJ2-7
CDR3aa: CASSLAGRYEQYF
CDR3nt: TGTGCCAGCAGCTTGGCAGGGAGGTACGAGCAGTACTTC

d_gene: TRBD1
abundance: NA
v_gene: TRBV18
j_gene: TRBJ2-4
CDR3aa: CASSPDRVGGNIQYF
CDR3nt: TGTGCCAGCTCACCCGACAGGGTAGGAGGAAACATTCAGTACTTC

d_gene: NA
abundance: NA
v_gene: TRBV5-4
j_gene: TRBJ2-5
CDR3aa: CASSAGGQETQYF
CDR3nt: TGTGCCAGCAGCGCCGGGGGACAAGAGACCCAGTACTTC

d_gene: NA
abundance: NA
v_gene: TRBV6-1
j_gene: TRBJ1-1
CDR3aa: CASTGYWMNTEAFF
CDR3nt: TGTGCCAGCACAGGGTACTGGATGAACACTGAAGCTTTCTTT

d_gene: NA
abundance: NA
v_gene: TRBV5-4
j_gene: TRBJ1-3
CDR3aa: CASSLVPTSGNTIYF
CDR3nt: TGTGCCAGCAGCTTGGTTCCGACCTCTGGAAACACCATATATTTT

d_gene: NA
abundance: NA
v_gene: TRBV5-4
j_gene: TRBJ2-7
CDR3aa: CASSLEVASSYEQYF
CDR3nt: TGTGCCAGCAGCTTGGAGGTGGCCAGCTCCTACGAGCAGTACTTC

d_gene: NA
abundance: NA
v_gene: TRBV21-1
j_gene: TRBJ2-5
CDR3aa: CASSNLGSPETQYF
CDR3nt: TGTGCCAGCAGCAATTTAGGCAGCCCGGAGACCCAGTACTTC

d_gene: NA
abundance: NA
v_gene: TRBV19
j_gene: TRBJ1-2
CDR3aa: CASSMASYGYTF
CDR3nt: TGTGCCAGTAGTATGGCCAGCTATGGCTACACCTTC

d_gene: NA
abundance: NA
v_gene: TRBV4-3
j_gene: TRBJ1-5
CDR3aa: CASSRGRSGNQPQHF
CDR3nt: TGCGCCAGCAGCCGTGGACGGTCAGGGAATCAGCCCCAGCATTTT

d_gene: NA
abundance: NA
v_gene: TRBV5-1
j_gene: TRBJ2-3
CDR3aa: CASRTGTTDTQYF
CDR3nt: TGCGCCAGCAGGACAGGAACCACAGATACGCAGTATTTT

d_gene: NA
abundance: NA
v_gene: TRBV13
j_gene: TRBJ1-1
CDR3aa: CASSLGTGFGAEAFF
CDR3nt: TGTGCCAGCAGCTTAGGAACCGGCTTCGGGGCTGAAGCTTTCTTT

d_gene: NA
abundance: NA
v_gene: TRBV19
j_gene: TRBJ2-7
CDR3aa: CASSTSDEQYF
CDR3nt: TGTGCCAGTAGCACCAGCGACGAGCAGTACTTC

d_gene: TRBD1
abundance: few
v_gene: TRBV7-6
j_gene: TRBJ2-3
CDR3aa: CASSLVPDRGRDTQYF
CDR3nt: TGTGCCAGCAGCTTAGTACCGGACAGGGGAAGGGATACGCAGTATTTT

d_gene: NA
abundance: NA
v_gene: TRBV4-2
j_gene: TRBJ1-1
CDR3aa: CASSQDRGSMNTEAFF
CDR3nt: TGTGCCAGCAGCCAAGATAGAGGGAGCATGAACACTGAAGCTTTCTTT

d_gene: NA
abundance: NA
v_gene: TRBV6-5
j_gene: TRBJ2-5
CDR3aa: CASSQGQFQETQYF
CDR3nt: TGTGCCAGCAGTCAAGGACAATTTCAGGAGACCCAGTACTTC

d_gene: TRBD1
abundance: NA
v_gene: TRBV4-2
j_gene: TRBJ1-6
CDR3aa: CASSQGDRGDSPLHF
CDR3nt: TGTGCCAGCAGCCAAGGGGACAGGGGTGACTCACCCCTCCACTTT

d_gene: NA
abundance: few
v_gene: TRBV19
j_gene: TRBJ1-5
CDR3aa: CASSIQAVYQPQHF
CDR3nt: TGTGCCAGTAGTATACAGGCAGTTTATCAGCCCCAGCATTTT

d_gene: TRBD1
abundance: NA
v_gene: TRBV19
j_gene: TRBJ1-5
CDR3aa: CASSSAYRGRGNQPQHF
CDR3nt: TGTGCCAGTAGTTCCGCTTACAGGGGGCGAGGCAATCAGCCCCAGCATTTT

d_gene: NA
abundance: NA
v_gene: TRBV6-6
j_gene: TRBJ2-5
CDR3aa: CASSSPNLEETQYF
CDR3nt: TGTGCCAGCAGTTCCCCCAACTTAGAAGAGACCCAGTACTTC

d_gene: TRBD1
abundance: NA
v_gene: TRBV6-5
j_gene: TRBJ1-2
CDR3aa: CASSEPAGGYGYTF
CDR3nt: TGTGCCAGCAGTGAACCGGCAGGGGGCTATGGCTACACCTTC

d_gene: NA
abundance: NA
v_gene: TRBV29-1
j_gene: TRBJ1-1
CDR3aa: CSVKWDKNTEAFF
CDR3nt: TGCAGCGTTAAGTGGGACAAGAACACTGAAGCTTTCTTT

d_gene: NA
abundance: NA
v_gene: TRBV30
j_gene: TRBJ2-5
CDR3aa: CAWRGQKVETQYF
CDR3nt: TGTGCCTGGAGGGGTCAAAAGGTGGAGACCCAGTACTTC

d_gene: NA
abundance: NA
v_gene: TRBV5-1
j_gene: TRBJ2-2
CDR3aa: CASSSSGIFFGELFF
CDR3nt: TGCGCCAGCAGCTCCTCCGGGATTTTCTTCGGGGAGCTGTTTTTT

d_gene: TRBD1
abundance: NA
v_gene: TRBV6-6
j_gene: TRBJ2-7
CDR3aa: CASRRPGQASYEQYF
CDR3nt: TGTGCCAGCAGGCGCCCGGGACAGGCGAGCTACGAGCAGTACTTC

d_gene: NA
abundance: once
v_gene: TRBV14
j_gene: TRBJ1-2
CDR3aa: CASSQDTGYYGYTF
CDR3nt: TGTGCCAGCAGCCAAGATACAGGCTACTATGGCTACACCTTC